One sample yielded the 29 T cell receptor beta chains listed below, sequenced in a study of cytomegalovirus exposure and HLA in healthy donors. A multiplex PCR was run with 60 Vbeta primers and 13 Jbeta primers. Here immunoSEQ multiplex PCR was the method, and the copy in TCRdb shows in-frame clones only, minus some. The repertoire holds 150,000 to 200,000 clones, with about 87% as singletons. The sample consisted of PBMCs. The source is a woman aged 18-35 years in good health and CMV-seronegative.

The chain uses TRBV7-9 and TRBJ1-4, with 7 bases identical to TRBD1. V dropped 1 base and J dropped 4; count of bases not matched to a gene: 3. This CDR3 is built from 15 residues. The V gene's germline CDR1 is SEHNR and CDR2 FQNEAQ (reference sequence). In DNA, the CDR3 is TGTGCCAGCAGCTTAGGAGCAGGGGGTAATGAAAAACTGTTTTTT. Encoded protein: CASSLGAGGNEKLFF.

V and J are TRBV25-1 and TRBJ2-1; TRBD2 agrees at 7 bases. CDR1 is MGHDK and CDR2 is SYGVNS in the germline V gene. The CDR3 is made up of 13 amino acids. The V gene end was trimmed by 8 bases and the J gene end by 4 bases; junction bases not matched to a gene: 5. Here the CDR3 reads CASREAGYNEQFF. DNA of the CDR3: TGTGCCAGCCGGGAGGCTGGGTACAATGAGCAGTTCTTC.

The J gene is TRBJ2-1, the V gene TRBV5-1; TRBD2 matches at 10 bases. CDR1 and CDR2 (germline): SGHRS, YFSETQ. The CDR3 consists of 15 residues. V lost 0 bases, J lost 9 bases, and 6 bases stayed unmatched. The chain's CDR3 is CASSLGASGSTEQFF. The CDR3 region has the DNA TGCGCCAGCAGCTTGGGGGCTAGCGGGAGTACTGAGCAGTTCTTC.

DNA of the CDR3: TGTGCCAGCAGCGTGGCCTCGATCAGCTACGAGCAGTACTTC. It yields the protein CASSVASISYEQYF. The genes are TRBV9 and TRBJ2-7; no clear D. Germline V CDR1 and CDR2: SGDLS, YYNGEE. The CDR3 runs to 14 residues. The ends were cut back, 2 bases at V and 3 bases at J, with 12 bases in the middle.

V usage is TRBV4-1 and J usage is TRBJ1-2; D may be TRBD1 (5 bases). Between the trimmed V and J ends, which lost 1 base and 4 bases, there was a span of 10 bases. The CDR3 length is 14 residues. Germline V lookup: CDR1 MGHRA, CDR2 YSYEKL. The CDR3 DNA follows: TGCGCCAGCAGCCAAGTTAGGGGCGGCTATGGCTACACCTTC. Translating gives CASSQVRGGYGYTF.

The genes are TRBV11-3 and TRBJ2-1; 9 nucleotides agree with TRBD2. This CDR3 has 16 amino acids. CDR1 SGHNT and CDR2 YENEEA come from the germline V gene. V dropped 4 bases and J dropped 7; count of bases not matched to a gene: 11. The CDR3 sequence is CASSSTHSGGGNEQFF. The CDR3 bases are TGTGCCAGCAGCTCCACCCATAGCGGGGGAGGAAATGAGCAGTTCTTC.

The chain uses TRBV6-1 and TRBJ1-5; tentatively, D is TRBD1 (6 bases). The V gene's germline CDR1 is MNHNS and CDR2 SASEGT. There are 16 residues in the CDR3. The V end lost 1 base, the J end lost 8 bases, and 18 bases lay between the germline ends. DNA of the CDR3: TGTGCCAGCAGTGAAGTCGGGGGGGGCGTTGGAAAGCCCCAGCATTTT. Translating gives CASSEVGGGVGKPQHF.

This clone has just one count. This chain joins TRBV7-9 and TRBJ1-1; D is unclear. CDR3 length: 13 residues. Trimming pared 5 bases from V and 0 bases from J, leaving 7 bases between. In germline, CDR1 is SEHNR, CDR2 FQNEAQ (reference sequence). CDR3: CASSPPVNTEAFF. As DNA, the CDR3 is TGTGCCAGCAGCCCACCAGTGAACACTGAAGCTTTCTTT.

The CDR3, as DNA: TGCAGCGTTGAAGTCCCGGGAGGGTACGAGCAGTACTTC. Translated, it gives CSVEVPGGYEQYF. V and J are TRBV29-1 and TRBJ2-7; 8 positions match TRBD2. Germline V gene lookup returns CDR1 SQVTM and CDR2 ANQGSEA. Trimming at V came to 1 base and at J to 4 bases, leaving 3 bases not matched to a gene. The CDR3 is 13 residues long.

The rearrangement joins TRBV5-6 to TRBJ1-2; no clear D. V lost 3 bases and J 0 bases, leaving 15 bases between the germline ends. This CDR3 comprises 16 residues. The germline V gene has CDR1 SGHDT and CDR2 YYEEEE. In DNA, the CDR3 is TGTGCCAGCAGCTCCCGATACATCTTTTCTAACTATGGCTACACCTTC. It translates to CASSSRYIFSNYGYTF.

The V and J genes are TRBV7-9 and TRBJ1-3, with 7 bases aligning to TRBD1. The CDR3 is made up of 15 amino acids. In germline, CDR1 is SEHNR, CDR2 FQNEAQ (reference sequence). Trimming removed 5 bases from V and 2 bases from J; junction bases left unmatched: 6. The CDR3: CASSVDRDPGNTIYF. In DNA, the CDR3 is TGTGCCAGCAGCGTAGACAGGGACCCTGGAAACACCATATATTTT.

This chain joins TRBV10-3 and TRBJ1-1; 9 nucleotides agree with TRBD1. Germline assignment: CDR1 ENHRY and CDR2 SYGVKD. Trimming took 10 bases from V and 7 from J; bases not matched to a gene: 4. The CDR3 totals 11 residues. This chain's CDR3 is CASMTGGEAFF. The DNA of the CDR3 is TGTGCCAGCATGACAGGGGGTGAAGCTTTCTTT.

J is TRBJ2-5 and V is TRBV5-1; TRBD2 is a possible D gene (6 bases). The CDR3 has 14 amino acids. V lost 0 bases, J lost 5 bases, and 11 bases lay in between. Germline values: CDR1 SGHRS, CDR2 YFSETQ. Here the CDR3 reads CASSLGRGGETQYF. The CDR3 DNA follows: TGCGCCAGCAGCTTGGGAAGGGGAGGTGAGACCCAGTACTTC. Complete variable domain (other parts from reference TRBV5-1 and TRBJ2-5): KAGVTQTPRYLIKTRGQQVTLSCSPISGHRSVSWYQQTPGQGLQFLFEYFSETQRNKGNFPGRFSGRQFSNSRSEMNVSTLELGDSALYLCASSLGRGGETQYFGPGTRLLVL.

CDR3 DNA: TGTGCCAGTAGTATGGTAGGAGGCAATCAGCCCCAGCATTTT. Its protein product is CASSMVGGNQPQHF. The chain couples TRBV19 to TRBJ1-5; D call uncertain. V dropped 3 bases and J dropped 2 bases, with 8 bases sitting between them. The CDR3 is 14 residues long. Germline assignment: CDR1 LNHDA and CDR2 SQIVND (reference sequence).

This rearrangement joins TRBV10-2 to TRBJ2-7; the match to TRBD1 covers 10 bases. This CDR3 contains 13 residues. Unmatched junction bases numbered 0, after V lost 2 bases and J lost 5 bases. Germline-derived CDR1 and CDR2 are WSHSY and SAAADI. This chain's CDR3 is CASSEGQGDEQYF. CDR3 sequence (DNA): TGCGCCAGCAGTGAGGGACAGGGGGACGAGCAGTACTTC.

The J gene is TRBJ2-2, the V gene TRBV27, with D uncertain. The CDR3 sequence is 14 residues long. Germline V gene lookup returns CDR1 MNHEY and CDR2 SMNVEV (reference sequence). V was clipped by 3 bases and J by 3 bases, with 8 bases between them. In nucleotides, the CDR3 is TGTGCCAGCAGTTTCAATGGGCACACCGGGGAGCTGTTTTTT. Its protein product is CASSFNGHTGELFF.

This clone has a handful of counts. The gene calls are TRBV11-3 and TRBJ2-3; D might be TRBD2 (7 bases). V was shortened by 1 base and J by 10 bases, with 18 bases between the two germline ends. The CDR3 covers 15 residues. CDR1 and CDR2 from the germline V gene are SGHNT and YENEEA. In DNA, the CDR3 is TGTGCCAGCAGCTTAGGCCGGGGGGCCCCGGGGGCGCAGTATTTT. It codes for CASSLGRGAPGAQYF.

This chain uses TRBV7-9 with TRBJ2-7, with D possibly TRBD2 on 6 matching bases. The CDR3 is 14 residues long. V dropped 5 bases and J dropped 2 bases, with 13 bases sitting between them. Germline V gives CDR1 SEHNR, CDR2 FQNEAQ (reference sequence). CDR3 bases: TGTGCCAGCAGCCGCACGGGACTCCCCTACGAGCAGTACTTC. As protein: CASSRTGLPYEQYF.

This chain joins TRBV15 and TRBJ1-4; 9 bases align to TRBD1. V lost 1 base and J lost 7; bases outside the gene matches: 4. This CDR3 is 15 amino acids long. Germline CDR1 is LNHNV and CDR2 is YYDKDF (reference sequence). The CDR3 protein is CATSRATGGSEKLFF. Here the CDR3 DNA reads TGTGCCACCAGCAGAGCGACAGGGGGGAGTGAAAAACTGTTTTTT.

The rearrangement uses TRBV28 and TRBJ1-1, with D possibly matching TRBD1 (5 bases). This CDR3 contains 16 residues. The germline CDR1 and CDR2 sequences are MDHEN and SYDVKM. The ends were cut back, 8 bases at V and 0 bases at J, with 19 bases in the middle. The CDR3: CASGRGPQGMNTEAFF. The CDR3 DNA reads TGTGCCAGCGGCCGCGGACCTCAGGGCATGAACACTGAAGCTTTCTTT.

The CDR3 reads CASKVGGYNEQFF. As DNA, the CDR3 is TGTGCCAGCAAAGTGGGGGGTTACAATGAGCAGTTCTTC. The J gene is TRBJ2-1, the V gene TRBV2; possible D gene TRBD2, 6 bases. CDR1 and CDR2 (germline): SNHLY, FYNNEI. Between the trimmed V and J ends, which lost 7 bases and 4 bases, there was a span of 11 bases. The CDR3 is 13 amino acids. Drawing the rest from reference TRBV2 and TRBJ2-1, the complete variable domain is EPEVTQTPSHQVTQMGQEVILRCVPISNHLYFYWYRQILGQKVEFLVSFYNNEISEKSEIFDDQFSVERPDGSNFTLKIRSTKLEDSAMYFCASKVGGYNEQFFGPGTRLTVL.

In DNA form, the CDR3 reads TGCGCCAGCAGCCGGCTAGTCTCGAACTCCTACGAGCAGTACTTC. Translating gives CASSRLVSNSYEQYF. This rearrangement joins TRBV4-1 to TRBJ2-7, with D unclear. There are 15 residues in the CDR3. The germline gives CDR1 MGHRA, CDR2 YSYEKL. V lost 4 bases and J 0 bases, leaving 13 bases between the germline ends.

V gene TRBV2 combines with J gene TRBJ2-2; 7 bases line up with TRBD2. CDR1 SNHLY and CDR2 FYNNEI come from the germline V gene. Trimming removed 2 bases from V and 7 bases from J; junction bases left unmatched: 10. The CDR3 is made up of 16 amino acids. The CDR3 sequence: CASSEPGLVEGGELFF. The CDR3 nucleotides are TGTGCCAGCAGTGAACCAGGACTAGTCGAGGGCGGGGAGCTGTTTTTT.

J is TRBJ1-2 and V is TRBV2, with 9 positions matching TRBD1. V trimming: 3 bases; J trimming: 1 base; junction bases outside the gene matches: 6. The CDR3 totals 16 residues. Germline CDR1 reads SNHLY; CDR2 reads FYNNEI. The CDR3 loop reads CASSETSGQGNYGYTF. The CDR3 DNA is TGTGCCAGCAGTGAGACATCGGGACAGGGTAACTATGGCTACACCTTC.

The J gene is TRBJ2-1, the V gene TRBV4-3; the match to TRBD2 covers 10 bases. The germline gives CDR1 LGHNA, CDR2 YSLEER. J was trimmed by 2 bases and V by 1 base; bases with no gene match: 5. The CDR3 runs to 17 residues. The CDR3 loop is CASSQGPGLATYNEQFF. For the CDR3, the DNA is TGCGCCAGCAGCCAAGGACCGGGACTAGCGACCTACAATGAGCAGTTCTTC.

The chain uses TRBV6-1 and TRBJ1-5; TRBD1 is a possible D gene (5 bases). V dropped 8 bases and J dropped 11 bases, with 13 bases sitting between them. CDR3 size: 11 residues. Germline V gene lookup returns CDR1 MNHNS and CDR2 SASEGT. The CDR3 DNA follows: TGTGCCAGCGGGGGGTCTGGGTCCCAGCATTTT. Its translation is CASGGSGSQHF.

On this clone itself: In the same sample, other DNA sequences code for this CDR3. CDR3 DNA sequence: TGTGCCAGCAGCTTAGACAGGAACACTGAAGCTTTCTTT. Translated: CASSLDRNTEAFF. V and J are TRBV7-8 and TRBJ1-1; D gene uncertain. CDR3 length: 13 amino acids. CDR1 is SGHVS and CDR2 is FQNEAQ in the germline V gene. V lost 1 base and J 1 base, leaving 4 bases between the germline ends.

The V call is TRBV9, the J call TRBJ2-5; D is uncertain. The germline V gene encodes CDR1 SGDLS and CDR2 YYNGEE. This CDR3 has 14 residues. Trimming removed 3 bases at V and 0 bases at J, with 9 bases between. The DNA of the CDR3 is TGTGCCAGCAGCGCGCTTGGCTACCAAGAGACCCAGTACTTC. It is translated as CASSALGYQETQYF.

The gene calls are TRBV6-6 and TRBJ2-7; 7 positions match TRBD1. The V segment lost 5 bases and the J segment 2 bases; nucleotides outside the gene matches: 12. Germline values: CDR1 MNHNY, CDR2 SVGAGI (reference sequence). The CDR3 extends over 16 amino acids. CDR3 sequence reads: CASSKTGTALPYEQYF. The CDR3 bases are TGTGCCAGCAGTAAGACCGGGACAGCCCTCCCCTACGAGCAGTACTTC.